This T cell receptor (beta chain) comes out of a study of blood T cell repertoires in COVID-19. For the study at large: Sites in the United States, Italy and Spain provided acute and convalescent COVID-19 samples. The cDNA or gDNA used as material had been derived from T cells, B-cell-depleted T cells, or PBMCs.

This CDR3 spans 16 amino acids. From germline, CDR1 is SGHTA and CDR2 FQGNSA. V lost 5 bases and J lost 1, with 14 bases in between. In the authors' workflow: Nucleated cell number was recorded as an estimate derived from reference gene primer amplification. The protocol was immunoSEQ multiplex PCR, while the TCRdb copy is restricted to in-frame clones and leaves out a portion. V and J calls plus clone size are reproduced from that table; the DNA served to infer D and trimming. Of 100,000 to 150,000 clones listed, about 83% are singletons. The TCR comes from an elderly man with active or convalescent COVID-19. The chain links TRBV7-2 to TRBJ1-4; tentative D call: TRBD1 (6 bases). Sequencing was carried out using peripheral blood. The CDR3 protein is CASSAPGALTNEKLFF. The CDR3 DNA is TGTGCCAGCAGCGCCCCAGGGGCCTTAACTAATGAAAAACTGTTTTTT.